The 12 T cell receptor beta chains below all came from one sample that was sequenced in a study of blood T cells in healthy people across ages. A second 7 to 11 cycle PCR used barcoded and J-beta primers. From the 5' RACE reads, TCRdb called clonotypes with MiXCR, one entry per CDR3 protein. This sample has around 1,500,000 distinct CDR3 sequences, with roughly 30% found just once. The sample comprised blood. Receptors originate from a woman aged 25 to 45 in good health.

The V call is TRBV12-3 or TRBV12-4, the J call TRBJ2-7; D is perhaps TRBD1 or TRBD2 (5 bases each). The CDR3 is 15 residues long. V was shortened by 6 bases and J by 9 bases, with 24 bases between the two germline ends. The CDR3, as DNA: TGTGCCAGCAGCCCGGACCTGGGGGTAGTAGATACGCAGTACTTC. Protein: CASSPDLGVVDTQYF.

This clonotype was found many times. The chain uses TRBV10-3 and TRBJ2-7; 7 nucleotides align to TRBD1. CDR1 and CDR2 from the germline V gene are ENHRY and SYGVKD. The CDR3 is 13 residues long. The ends lost 3 bases at V and 5 bases at J; junction bases unmatched: 4. The CDR3 sequence is CAISDDRDDEQYF. CDR3 nucleotides: TGTGCCATCAGTGATGACAGGGACGACGAGCAGTACTTC.

This clonotype was detected a few times. The chain joins TRBV7-9 to TRBJ1-4, with a weak D call TRBD1 (5 bases). The CDR3 contains 15 residues. Trimming removed 5 bases at V and 4 bases at J, with 14 bases between. Germline lookup yields CDR1 SEHNR and CDR2 FQNEAQ (reference sequence). CDR3 residues: CASSPRDPFNEKLFF. CDR3 nucleotide sequence: TGTGCCAGCAGCCCCCGGGACCCTTTTAATGAAAAACTGTTTTTT.

The table lists this clonotype with many counts. This chain links TRBV9 with TRBJ2-5, with D possibly matching TRBD2 (5 bases). The ends were cut back, 3 bases at V and 7 bases at J, with 13 bases in the middle. The CDR3 is 13 residues long. Germline assignment: CDR1 SGDLS and CDR2 YYNGEE. In DNA form, the CDR3 reads TGTGCCAGCAGCGCGGACTTCCGTCGGACCCAGTACTTC. Protein sequence: CASSADFRRTQYF.

The chain links TRBV2 to TRBJ1-1; unclear D gene. Trimming removed 6 bases at V and 5 bases at J, with 19 bases between. The length of the CDR3 is 15 residues. CDR1 and CDR2 from the germline V gene are SNHLY and FYNNEI. CDR3: CASRLQIVGKTEAFF. The CDR3 bases are TGTGCCAGCAGACTCCAAATTGTGGGAAAAACTGAAGCTTTCTTT. Variable domain in full (rest from reference TRBV2 and TRBJ1-1): EPEVTQTPSHQVTQMGQEVILRCVPISNHLYFYWYRQILGQKVEFLVSFYNNEISEKSEIFDDQFSVERPDGSNFTLKIRSTKLEDSAMYFCASRLQIVGKTEAFFGQGTRLTVV.

This clonotype was seen more than once but under ten times. V usage is TRBV12-3 or TRBV12-4 and J usage is TRBJ1-4, with a weak D call TRBD1 (6 bases). This CDR3 comprises 14 residues. V was cut by 7 bases and J by 4 bases, with 13 bases left in between. The DNA for the CDR3 is TGTGCCAGCAAGGACAGTACCTTTAATGAAAAACTGTTTTTT. The encoded protein is CASKDSTFNEKLFF.

There are a few counts of this clonotype. CDR3 amino acids: CASSTGTVVGYTF. DNA of the CDR3: TGTGCCAGCAGCACTGGGACAGTTGTTGGCTACACCTTC. The V call is TRBV12-3 or TRBV12-4, the J call TRBJ1-2; 7 bases match TRBD1. CDR3 length equals 13 residues. Trimming took 6 bases from V and 7 from J; bases not matched to a gene: 8.

The V call is TRBV12-3 or TRBV12-4, the J call TRBJ2-2; D possibly matches TRBD1 or TRBD2 (6 bases each). The V end lost 6 bases, the J end lost 4 bases, and 21 bases lay between the germline ends. The CDR3 is 17 residues long. The DNA of the CDR3 is TGTGCCAGCAGCCCCAGGTCGGGGGCCCGAAGCACCGGGGAGCTGTTTTTT. This codes for CASSPRSGARSTGELFF.

The table lists this clonotype with a few counts. The rearrangement joins TRBV28 to TRBJ2-3, with TRBD1 identical over 7 bases. Germline CDR1 and CDR2: MDHEN and SYDVKM. CDR3 length equals 14 residues. Trimming at V came to 6 bases and at J to 2 bases, leaving 5 bases not matched to a gene. CDR3 amino acids: CASREGQATDTQYF. The DNA of the CDR3 is TGTGCCAGCAGGGAAGGACAGGCCACAGATACGCAGTATTTT. Using reference TRBV28 and TRBJ2-3 for the parts outside the CDR3, the full variable domain is DVKVTQSSRYLVKRTGEKVFLECVQDMDHENMFWYRQDPGLGLRLIYFSYDVKMKEKGDIPEGYSVSREKKERFSLILESASTNQTSMYLCASREGQATDTQYFGPGTRLTVL.

In this sample, this clonotype turned up a few times. This chain joins TRBV28 and TRBJ2-3; TRBD1 is a possible D gene (5 bases). Germline V CDR1 and CDR2: MDHEN, SYDVKM. V lost 8 bases and J 4 bases, leaving 10 bases between the germline ends. The CDR3 spans 12 residues. CDR3 in amino acids: CASLRGPDTQYF. The CDR3 region has the DNA TGTGCCAGCCTAAGGGGCCCAGATACGCAGTATTTT.

This clonotype was found many times. The rearrangement links TRBV6-6 to TRBJ1-2; D remains ambiguous. This CDR3 spans 13 amino acids. Per the germline V gene, CDR1 is MNHNY and CDR2 is SVGAGI (reference sequence). The V end lost 6 bases, the J end lost 7 bases, and 15 bases lay between the germline ends. The CDR3, as DNA: TGTGCCAGCAGCCTCACGACCGGTCCTGGCTACACCTTC. Translated, it gives CASSLTTGPGYTF.

This clonotype was found a few times. The rearrangement joins TRBV28 to TRBJ1-1; D is unresolved. Germline CDR1 MDHEN, CDR2 SYDVKM. This CDR3 has 9 residues. The CDR3, as DNA: TGTGGGGAGAACACTGAAGCTTTCTTT. It is translated as CGENTEAFF.